This is a list of T cell receptor beta chains from one sample in a study of blood T cell repertoires in COVID-19. TCRdb keeps only in-frame clones here, not all; method: immunoSEQ multiplex PCR. The sample lists some 220,000 clones; 84% were seen once. The sequenced sample was peripheral blood. The receptors were gathered from a man aged 45 to 65 with acute or convalescent COVID-19. The CDR3 runs from the conserved cysteine through the conserved F or W. Each record gives: clone size, CDR3 length, V gene, D gene, J gene, CDR3 protein, CDR3 DNA. The D gene is left open where the match is weak. The size field is filled for only some rows; it gives once, few, many or a size class.

clone_size: NA; cdr3_length: 16; v_call: TRBV5-1; d_call: TRBD2; j_call: TRBJ2-3; cdr3_aa: CASSPRTSGGPDTQYF; cdr3_nt: TGCGCCAGCAGCCCGAGGACTAGCGGGGGGCCCGATACGCAGTATTTT
clone_size: NA; cdr3_length: 13; v_call: TRBV11-3; d_call: NA; j_call: TRBJ2-3; cdr3_aa: CASSPGSADTQYF; cdr3_nt: TGTGCCAGCAGCCCGGGATCCGCGGATACGCAGTATTTT
clone_size: NA; cdr3_length: 15; v_call: TRBV30; d_call: NA; j_call: TRBJ1-6; cdr3_aa: CAWSVSDRSNSPLHF; cdr3_nt: TGTGCCTGGAGTGTATCGGACAGATCGAATTCACCCCTCCACTTT
clone_size: NA; cdr3_length: 15; v_call: TRBV27; d_call: TRBD1; j_call: TRBJ2-1; cdr3_aa: CASREGTGKGNEQFF; cdr3_nt: TGTGCCAGCAGAGAAGGGACAGGGAAGGGCAATGAGCAGTTCTTC
clone_size: NA; cdr3_length: 18; v_call: TRBV4-1; d_call: NA; j_call: TRBJ2-5; cdr3_aa: CASSQTFTNSESGETQYF; cdr3_nt: TGCGCCAGCAGCCAGACCTTCACTAATTCAGAATCAGGGGAGACCCAGTACTTC
clone_size: NA; cdr3_length: 13; v_call: TRBV27; d_call: NA; j_call: TRBJ1-5; cdr3_aa: CASSFSQGQPQHF; cdr3_nt: TGTGCCAGCAGTTTTTCACAGGGTCAGCCCCAGCATTTT
clone_size: NA; cdr3_length: 16; v_call: TRBV7-9; d_call: TRBD2; j_call: TRBJ2-2; cdr3_aa: CASSISSGGDTGELFF; cdr3_nt: TGTGCCAGCAGCATCTCTAGCGGGGGGGACACCGGGGAGCTGTTTTTT
clone_size: NA; cdr3_length: 15; v_call: TRBV5-1; d_call: TRBD2; j_call: TRBJ2-1; cdr3_aa: CASSQTSGGGNEQFF; cdr3_nt: TGCGCCAGCAGCCAGACTAGCGGGGGGGGCAATGAGCAGTTCTTC
clone_size: NA; cdr3_length: 15; v_call: TRBV11-2; d_call: TRBD1; j_call: TRBJ1-2; cdr3_aa: CASSQGQGGNYGYTF; cdr3_nt: TGTGCCAGCAGCCAAGGACAGGGGGGAAACTATGGCTACACCTTC
clone_size: many; cdr3_length: 17; v_call: TRBV4-1; d_call: NA; j_call: TRBJ1-1; cdr3_aa: CASSQAFRAGANTEAFF; cdr3_nt: TGCGCCAGCAGCCAAGCGTTCAGGGCAGGGGCGAACACTGAAGCTTTCTTT
clone_size: NA; cdr3_length: 13; v_call: TRBV28; d_call: NA; j_call: TRBJ1-1; cdr3_aa: CASSGRLNTEAFF; cdr3_nt: TGTGCCAGCAGTGGGCGACTGAACACTGAAGCTTTCTTT
clone_size: few; cdr3_length: 15; v_call: TRBV6-5; d_call: NA; j_call: TRBJ1-4; cdr3_aa: CASSRGVRTNEKLFF; cdr3_nt: TGTGCCAGCAGCCGGGGGGTACGGACTAATGAAAAACTGTTTTTT
clone_size: NA; cdr3_length: 14; v_call: TRBV4-2; d_call: TRBD1; j_call: TRBJ1-2; cdr3_aa: CASSQAGGNYGYTF; cdr3_nt: TGTGCCAGCAGCCAGGCAGGGGGTAACTATGGCTACACCTTC